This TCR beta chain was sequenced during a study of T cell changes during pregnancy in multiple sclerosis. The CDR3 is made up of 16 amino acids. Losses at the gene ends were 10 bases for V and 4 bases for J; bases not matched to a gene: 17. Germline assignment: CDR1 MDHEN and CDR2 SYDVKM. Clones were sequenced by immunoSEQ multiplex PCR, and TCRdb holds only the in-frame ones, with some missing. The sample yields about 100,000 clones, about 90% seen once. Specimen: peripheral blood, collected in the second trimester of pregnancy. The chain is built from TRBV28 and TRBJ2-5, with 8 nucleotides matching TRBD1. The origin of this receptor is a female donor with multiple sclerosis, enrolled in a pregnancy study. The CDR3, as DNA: TGTGCCACCCTACCTCTCCTAGGACAGGGCTTAGAGACCCAGTACTTC. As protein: CATLPLLGQGLETQYF.